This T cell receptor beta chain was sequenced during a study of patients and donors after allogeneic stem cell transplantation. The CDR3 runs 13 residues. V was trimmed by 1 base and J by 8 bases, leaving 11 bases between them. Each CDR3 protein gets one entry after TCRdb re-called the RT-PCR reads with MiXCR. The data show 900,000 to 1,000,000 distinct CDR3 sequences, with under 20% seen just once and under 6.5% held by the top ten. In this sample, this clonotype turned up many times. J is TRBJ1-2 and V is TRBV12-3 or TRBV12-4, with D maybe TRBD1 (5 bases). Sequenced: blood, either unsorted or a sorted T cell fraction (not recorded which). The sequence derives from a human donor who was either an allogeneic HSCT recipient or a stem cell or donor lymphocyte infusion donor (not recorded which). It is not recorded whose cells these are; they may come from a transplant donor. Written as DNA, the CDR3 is TGTGCCAGCAGTTTAGAAGGGGCGGGAGGCTACACCTTC. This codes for CASSLEGAGGYTF.